These 10 T cell receptor beta chains came from one sample sequenced in a study of radiation and T cells in renal cell carcinoma. Method: immunoSEQ multiplex PCR; TCRdb's copy keeps in-frame clones and lacks some. Among approximately 150,000 clones listed, roughly 90% were seen once. Regarding time point: blood 4 weeks post-SBRT, at nephrectomy. Treatment meaning: 15 Gy SBRT to primary tumor, nephrectomy 4 weeks later. The sequenced sample was blood, obtained from a patient whose treatment included radiotherapy and nephrectomy. The origin of the receptors is a woman between 50 and 59 years old with renal cell carcinoma.

The rearrangement links TRBV11-2 to TRBJ1-3; D call uncertain. Germline lookup yields CDR1 SGHAT and CDR2 FQNNGV. The CDR3 runs to 12 residues. V lost 10 bases, J lost 11 bases, and 18 bases lay in between. CDR3 bases: TGTGCCAACGGGAAAAAGGAAAGGGCCATATATTTT. This translates into CANGKKERAIYF.

The chain is built from TRBV10-1 and TRBJ2-1; TRBD2 might be the D (6 bases). The V and J ends lost 8 bases and 7 bases respectively, with 15 bases between them. The CDR3 runs to 13 residues. Per germline, CDR1 WNHNN and CDR2 SYGVQD (reference sequence). The CDR3 DNA follows: TGCGCCAGCCAGGAAGCCGGGGGAAATGAGCAGTTCTTC. Protein product: CASQEAGGNEQFF.

The chain employs TRBV7-2 and TRBJ1-4, with D perhaps matching TRBD1 (5 bases). Germline V gene sequence: CDR1 SGHTA, CDR2 FQGNSA. Trimming left V 6 bases short and J 5 bases short, with 10 bases between. This CDR3 region has 13 residues. CDR3 amino acids: CASRWDLNEKLFF. The CDR3 coding sequence is TGTGCCAGCAGATGGGACTTAAATGAAAAACTGTTTTTT.

The gene calls are TRBV4-3 and TRBJ2-7; D is uncertain. This CDR3 has 15 amino acids. V shed 2 bases and J shed 3 bases, with 14 bases lying between them. Germline V gene lookup returns CDR1 LGHNA and CDR2 YSLEER. The CDR3 DNA follows: TGCGCCAGCAGCCAACCGCAGAAAGGATACTACGAGCAGTACTTC. Residues: CASSQPQKGYYEQYF.

The J gene is TRBJ2-3, the V gene TRBV18; 7 bases line up with TRBD1. CDR3 length: 15 residues. Germline loops: CDR1 KGHSH, CDR2 LQKENI. V gave up 5 bases and J gave up 0 bases; unmatched junction bases: 5. In DNA form, the CDR3 reads TGTGCCAGCTCAGCGCAGGGGGTTAGCACAGATACGCAGTATTTT. Amino acid sequence: CASSAQGVSTDTQYF.

J is TRBJ2-7 and V is TRBV5-6; possibly TRBD1 or TRBD2 for D (5 bases each). Per the germline V gene, CDR1 is SGHDT and CDR2 is YYEEEE. Trimming left V 6 bases short and J 2 bases short, with 15 bases between. The CDR3 loop spans 14 amino acids. The CDR3 here is CASTQGRVAYEQYF. DNA of the CDR3: TGTGCCAGCACCCAGGGACGGGTAGCCTACGAGCAGTACTTC.

This sequence joins TRBV7-8 and TRBJ2-7; D is unresolved. V lost 4 bases, J lost 5 bases, and 12 bases lay in between. The CDR3 totals 13 residues. CDR1 and CDR2 from the germline V gene are SGHVS and FQNEAQ. For the CDR3, the DNA is TGTGCCAGCAGCTCAGGAGAGGTCCACGAGCAGTACTTC. Protein sequence: CASSSGEVHEQYF.

V and J are TRBV6-6 and TRBJ2-2, with a tentative D call TRBD2 (5 bases). The CDR3 runs to 16 residues. Trimming removed 2 bases from V and 0 bases from J, with 10 bases in between. Germline CDR1 reads MNHNY; CDR2 reads SVGAGI (reference sequence). The CDR3 coding sequence is TGTGCCAGCAGTTACCAGCGGAAATCGAACACCGGGGAGCTGTTTTTT. Its protein product is CASSYQRKSNTGELFF.

This clone appeared a single time. The chain's CDR3 is CASSPLAGGLTEAFF. CDR3 bases: TGTGCCAGCTCACCACTTGCGGGTGGATTAACTGAAGCTTTCTTT. The chain uses TRBV18 and TRBJ1-1; no definite D call. CDR1 is KGHSH and CDR2 is LQKENI in the germline V gene. The CDR3 is 15 residues long. V was clipped by 1 base and J by 5 bases, with 14 bases between them.

The CDR3: CASSEAWGGSGNTIYF. The CDR3 nucleotides read TGTGCCAGCAGTGAAGCGTGGGGAGGGTCAGGAAACACCATATATTTT. The rearrangement uses TRBV2 and TRBJ1-3; D remains unclear. CDR3 length: 16 residues. V lost 0 bases, J lost 4 bases, and 13 bases lay in between. Germline V gives CDR1 SNHLY, CDR2 FYNNEI. Based on the CDR3 plus reference TRBV2 and TRBJ1-3, the full variable domain is EPEVTQTPSHQVTQMGQEVILRCVPISNHLYFYWYRQILGQKVEFLVSFYNNEISEKSEIFDDQFSVERPDGSNFTLKIRSTKLEDSAMYFCASSEAWGGSGNTIYFGEGSWLTVV.